A single sample is the source of the 29 T cell receptor beta chains below, sequenced in a study of blood T cells in healthy people across ages. The use of a sample-barcoded 5' primer and a J-beta primer mix characterized a second PCR of roughly 7 to 11 cycles. TCRdb redid the calling of the 5' RACE reads with MiXCR, one entry per CDR3 protein. This table holds 1 million or so distinct CDR3 sequences, more than 40% found once. What was sequenced was blood. These receptors were obtained from a woman aged 55-69 years in good health.

The chain recombines TRBV28 with TRBJ1-5, with D maybe TRBD1 (5 bases). This CDR3 is 16 amino acids long. Trimming shortened V by 2 bases and J by 3 bases, and 14 bases separated the two germline ends. Per germline, CDR1 MDHEN and CDR2 SYDVKM. The CDR3 here is CASSLSPRVVNQPQHF. For the CDR3, the DNA is TGTGCCAGCAGTTTAAGCCCCAGGGTCGTCAATCAGCCCCAGCATTTT. The entire variable domain, with the rest obtained from reference TRBV28 and TRBJ1-5, is as follows: DVKVTQSSRYLVKRTGEKVFLECVQDMDHENMFWYRQDPGLGLRLIYFSYDVKMKEKGDIPEGYSVSREKKERFSLILESASTNQTSMYLCASSLSPRVVNQPQHFGDGTRLSIL.

Written as DNA, the CDR3 is TGTGCCAGCAGCAAAGCGCGCTTCGGACAGTCGCACACTGAGCAGTTCTTC. Protein product: CASSKARFGQSHTEQFF. The chain uses TRBV21-1 and TRBJ2-1; TRBD1 is taken as the D call from the table, unchecked against the DNA. TRBV21-1 is designated a pseudogene. The CDR3 runs to 17 residues.

V gene TRBV19 combines with J gene TRBJ1-1, with a tentative D call TRBD1 (5 bases). The V end lost 8 bases, the J end lost 4 bases, and 14 bases lay between the germline ends. The CDR3 is 13 residues long. CDR1 and CDR2 from the germline V gene are LNHDA and SQIVND (reference sequence). The CDR3 is CASSGARSTEAFF. CDR3 coding DNA: TGTGCCAGTTCCGGGGCGCGGAGCACTGAAGCTTTCTTT.

The rearrangement uses TRBV10-2 and TRBJ2-3; D perhaps matches TRBD2 (6 bases). The germline V gene encodes CDR1 WSHSY and CDR2 SAAADI. This CDR3 has 15 residues. Trimming cost V 3 bases and J 4 bases, with 14 bases left between them. The CDR3 sequence is CASSEASAGPDTQYF. CDR3 nucleotides: TGCGCCAGCAGTGAAGCTAGCGCGGGTCCAGATACGCAGTATTTT.

The sample holds one count of this clonotype. This chain links TRBV6-5 with TRBJ2-1, with TRBD2 matching over 8 bases. The J call is in doubt because the DNA end fits TRBJ2-7 better. This CDR3 is built from 15 residues. Germline V lookup: CDR1 MNHEY, CDR2 SVGAGI. CDR3 sequence (DNA): TGTGCCAGCACTAGGGGGACTAGGGGGTACAATGAGCAGTACTTC. Translating it yields CASTRGTRGYNEQYF.

J is TRBJ1-1 and V is TRBV11-2; weak D call: TRBD1 (5 bases). Germline V CDR1 and CDR2: SGHAT, FQNNGV. The V end lost 4 bases, the J end lost 6 bases, and 9 bases lay between the germline ends. The CDR3 totals 12 residues. The CDR3 DNA sequence: TGTGCCAGCAGCTACAGGTGGCCTGAAGCTTTCTTT. Its translation: CASSYRWPEAFF.

CDR3 loop: CASRSANYGYTF. The CDR3 nucleotides are TGTGCCAGCAGGTCTGCTAACTATGGCTACACCTTC. The chain carries TRBV6-5 and TRBJ1-2; D gene unclear. Germline V gives CDR1 MNHEY, CDR2 SVGAGI. This CDR3 has 12 residues. With 6 bases removed from V and 0 bases from J, the gap between germline ends came to 5 bases.

Concerning this clonotype: One end of the junction does not line up with germline, which may come from a read error. The chain links TRBV7-9 to TRBJ2-5; TRBD2 matches 10 bases. The germline CDR1 and CDR2 sequences are SEHNR and FQNEAQ (reference sequence). The CDR3 loop spans 14 amino acids. The CDR3 sequence: CTSSLGLAVFEQYF. In DNA form, the CDR3 reads TGTACCAGCAGCCTTGGACTAGCGGTTTTTGAGCAGTACTTC.

The rearrangement joins TRBV20-1 to TRBJ2-6; D may be TRBD2 (6 bases). The CDR3 totals 16 residues. Germline values: CDR1 DFQATT, CDR2 SNEGSKA (reference sequence). The V gene lost 8 bases and the J gene lost 0 bases, with 17 bases spanning the gap. The CDR3 sequence: CSSIRRDLSGANVLTF. The DNA for the CDR3 is TGCAGTTCCATAAGGAGGGACCTCTCTGGGGCCAACGTCCTGACTTTC.

CDR3: CSATLRGREEQFF. The CDR3 bases are TGCAGTGCTACTCTACGGGGGAGAGAGGAGCAGTTCTTC. The chain is built from TRBV20-1 and TRBJ2-1; TRBD2 might be the D (6 bases). Germline V gene sequence: CDR1 DFQATT, CDR2 SNEGSKA (reference sequence). Trimming cost V 4 bases and J 10 bases, with 17 bases left between them. The CDR3 is made up of 13 amino acids.

This clonotype has more than one count but fewer than ten. The chain uses TRBV12-3 or TRBV12-4 and TRBJ2-7; no definite D call. This CDR3 spans 12 amino acids. The ends were cut back, 3 bases at V and 6 bases at J, with 9 bases in the middle. Here the CDR3 reads CASSFGFREQYF. Here the CDR3 DNA reads TGTGCCAGCAGTTTCGGTTTTCGCGAGCAGTACTTC.

This clonotype was observed a handful of times. One end of the junction does not line up with germline, which may come from a read error. The chain uses TRBV7-2 and TRBJ2-1; 10 nucleotides align to TRBD2. CDR1 and CDR2 (germline): SGHTA, FQGNSA. This CDR3 spans 19 amino acids. The CDR3 protein is CASSLRWLAGESSYNEQFF. CDR3 sequence (DNA): TGTGCTAGCAGCTTAAGGTGGCTAGCGGGGGAAAGCTCCTACAATGAGCAGTTCTTC.

This clonotype has more than one count but fewer than ten. The rearrangement joins TRBV9 to TRBJ2-3; tentatively, D is TRBD1 (5 bases). Germline loops: CDR1 SGDLS, CDR2 YYNGEE. V was pared by 4 bases and J by 7 bases, with 19 bases between. This CDR3 comprises 15 residues. The CDR3 region has the DNA TGTGCCAGCAGCCCCAGGGTAGAACATACCAATACGCAGTATTTT. It encodes CASSPRVEHTNTQYF. Full variable domain (missing parts from reference TRBV9 and TRBJ2-3): DSGVTQTPKHLITATGQRVTLRCSPRSGDLSVYWYQQSLDQGLQFLIQYYNGEERAKGNILERFSAQQFPDLHSELNLSSLELGDSALYFCASSPRVEHTNTQYFGPGTRLTVL.

Only a few counts were recorded for this clonotype. The J gene is TRBJ2-3, the V gene TRBV15, with 10 bases identical to TRBD2. Germline V gene lookup returns CDR1 LNHNV and CDR2 YYDKDF (reference sequence). Germline trimming cut 0 bases from V and 9 bases from J; bases unmatched to any gene: 6. The CDR3 is 15 amino acids. DNA for the CDR3: TGTGCCACCAGCAGAGATGGTGGTAGCGGGAGGACGCAGTATTTT. This sequence encodes CATSRDGGSGRTQYF.

V gene TRBV2 combines with J gene TRBJ1-1; D gene uncertain. The V end was cut by 11 bases, the J end by 2 bases, with 15 bases between. This CDR3 has 13 residues. Germline CDR1 and CDR2: SNHLY and FYNNEI. The chain's CDR3 is CACRVFENTEAFF. In DNA form, the CDR3 reads TGTGCCTGCCGGGTGTTCGAAAACACTGAAGCTTTCTTT.

A few counts support this clonotype. The genes are TRBV27 and TRBJ1-2; D not certain. V was trimmed by 5 bases and J by 4 bases, leaving 17 bases between them. CDR3 length: 15 residues. The germline V gene encodes CDR1 MNHEY and CDR2 SMNVEV (reference sequence). DNA for the CDR3: TGTGCCAGCAGTCCTCGATCACCCTCGCGCTATGGCTACACCTTC. Its translation is CASSPRSPSRYGYTF.

On this clonotype itself: A junction end diverges from the germline sequence, so it may reflect a read error. This chain links TRBV7-2 with TRBJ2-2; 10 bases map to TRBD2. The CDR3 is made up of 13 amino acids. The germline V gene encodes CDR1 SGHTA and CDR2 FQGNSA. The CDR3 sequence: CASSLAGAWELFF. CDR3 coding DNA: TGTGCCAGCAGCCTAGCGGGAGCGTGGGAGCTGTTTTTT.

On this clonotype: This may be a read error: a much more frequent sequence differs by one nucleotide. V gene TRBV4-1 combines with J gene TRBJ2-7; 7 bases map to TRBD2. The CDR3 contains 16 residues. Losses at the gene ends were 0 bases for V and 2 bases for J; bases not matched to a gene: 7. Per germline, CDR1 MGHRA and CDR2 YSYEKL. The CDR3 nucleotides read TGCGCCAGCAGCCAAGATCGGGCGGGAGTGCCCTACGAGCAGTACTTC. It encodes CASSQDRAGVPYEQYF.

This clonotype was seen more than once but under ten times. This sequence joins TRBV12-3 or TRBV12-4 and TRBJ2-1; 10 nucleotides match TRBD2. This CDR3 has 16 residues. V trimming: 5 bases; J trimming: 6 bases; junction bases outside the gene matches: 10. The CDR3 region is CASSGTSAIQGNEQFF. The CDR3, as DNA: TGTGCCAGCAGTGGGACTAGCGCCATCCAGGGCAATGAGCAGTTCTTC.

CDR3 residues: CASSPMQGLPSYEQYF. For the CDR3, the DNA is TGTGCCAGCAGCCCCATGCAGGGCCTTCCCTCCTACGAGCAGTACTTC. The genes are TRBV7-9 and TRBJ2-7; possible D gene TRBD1, 5 bases. Trimming took off 5 bases at V and 0 bases at J, with 17 bases between the two ends. The germline CDR1 and CDR2 sequences are SEHNR and FQNEAQ (reference sequence). The CDR3 runs to 16 residues.

The chain uses TRBV7-2 and TRBJ1-1; D unclear. Germline loops: CDR1 SGHTA, CDR2 FQGNSA. Trimming shortened V by 4 bases and J by 2 bases, and 11 bases separated the two germline ends. This CDR3 is 14 amino acids long. CDR3 protein: CASSWEPTNTEAFF. The CDR3 DNA reads TGTGCCAGCAGCTGGGAACCAACCAACACTGAAGCTTTCTTT.

In the case of this clonotype: A much larger clone is a single base away; this may be a read error. J is TRBJ2-1 and V is TRBV7-8; TRBD2 agrees at 9 bases. V lost 4 bases to trimming and J lost 7 bases; unmatched junction nucleotides: 8. This CDR3 is built from 15 residues. CDR1 is SGHVS and CDR2 is FQNEAQ in the germline V gene. Here the CDR3 DNA reads TGTGCCAGCAGCTCGGGGGGGGCGGGAGGGAATGAGCAGTTCTTC. The encoded protein is CASSSGGAGGNEQFF.

This clonotype was detected a few times. The DNA of the CDR3 is TGCAGCGTTGAAGGGCCGACTAGCGGAATAAGAGGGACCCAGTACTTC. The encoded protein is CSVEGPTSGIRGTQYF. This chain uses TRBV29-1 with TRBJ2-5; TRBD2 agrees at 9 bases. With 1 base clipped from V and 7 bases from J, the junction kept 13 bases outside the gene matches. Germline V gene lookup returns CDR1 SQVTM and CDR2 ANQGSEA. This CDR3 has 16 amino acids. The full variable domain, its missing parts supplied by reference TRBV29-1 and TRBJ2-5, is SAVISQKPSRDICQRGTSLTIQCQVDSQVTMMFWYRQQPGQSLTLIATANQGSEATYESGFVIDKFPISRPNLTFSTLTVSNMSPEDSSIYLCSVEGPTSGIRGTQYFGPGTRLLVL.

The chain links TRBV10-3 to TRBJ2-7; D may be TRBD1 or TRBD2 (5 bases each). Per germline, CDR1 ENHRY and CDR2 SYGVKD. The length of the CDR3 is 15 residues. V was clipped by 4 bases and J by 7 bases, with 20 bases between them. For the CDR3, the DNA is TGTGCCATCAGTGGATTCCGGGACCCGAAAAAGGAGCAGTACTTC. It yields the protein CAISGFRDPKKEQYF.

This clonotype was detected only a few times. V is TRBV5-1 and J is TRBJ2-5; 7 nucleotides line up with TRBD2. The DNA end lines up better with TRBJ2-7; the J call may be wrong. This CDR3 spans 15 amino acids. Germline loops: CDR1 SGHRS, CDR2 YFSETQ. The CDR3 DNA reads TGCGCCAGCAGCTTGGAGCCTAGCGGCACAAACGAGCAGTACTTC. Amino acids: CASSLEPSGTNEQYF.

The chain carries TRBV7-2 and TRBJ2-5, with D uncertain. Trimming left V 4 bases short and J 4 bases short, with 13 bases between. Germline-derived CDR1 and CDR2 are SGHTA and FQGNSA. CDR3 length: 14 amino acids. CDR3 bases: TGTGCCAGCAGCTCCTGGGCCCAGAGAGAGACCCAGTACTTC. Translated: CASSSWAQRETQYF. Variable domain in full (rest from reference TRBV7-2 and TRBJ2-5): GAGVSQSPSNKVTEKGKDVELRCDPISGHTALYWYRQSLGQGLEFLIYFQGNSAPDKSGLPSDRFSAERTGGSVSTLTIQRTQQEDSAVYLCASSSWAQRETQYFGPGTRLLVL.

A few counts support this clonotype. The chain recombines TRBV29-1 with TRBJ1-2, with D uncertain. Germline V gene sequence: CDR1 SQVTM, CDR2 ANQGSEA. The ends were cut back, 3 bases at V and 1 base at J, with 12 bases in the middle. This CDR3 is built from 14 residues. The CDR3 DNA is TGCAGCGTTGACCGGGTTCCCTTTAACTATGGCTACACCTTC. Its protein product is CSVDRVPFNYGYTF.

The chain links TRBV29-1 to TRBJ2-5, with D hard to call. TRBJ2-7 matches the DNA end more closely, so the J call is doubtful. The CDR3 contains 13 residues. The V gene's germline CDR1 is SQVTM and CDR2 ANQGSEA. CDR3 coding DNA: TGCAGCGTTGAAGGGGTGGGAAACGACGAGCAGTACTTC. Translated: CSVEGVGNDEQYF.

This chain connects TRBV20-1 to TRBJ1-6, with 8 bases identical to TRBD1. The V gene's germline CDR1 is DFQATT and CDR2 SNEGSKA (reference sequence). The CDR3 sequence is 13 residues long. With 6 bases clipped from V and 7 bases from J, the junction kept 5 bases outside the gene matches. The CDR3 sequence: CSAWDRQNSPLHF. The CDR3 coding sequence is TGCAGTGCCTGGGACAGGCAAAATTCACCCCTCCACTTT.